The source of this T cell receptor beta chain is a study of T cells in tumors after PD-1 blockade. About the study: Patients had no prior checkpoint blockade, systemic immunosuppressants, or anti-cancer therapy within 4 weeks. A subset received ongoing vismodegib 150 mg daily alongside anti-PD-1 therapy. On average, peripheral blood gave about 100,000 TCR templates and tens of thousands of unique clonotypes.

TCRdb's table, derived via immunoSEQ multiplex PCR, lists solely in-frame clones and lacks some. The table lists roughly 50,000 clones, 75% to 85% of them singletons. Per germline, CDR1 SGHNT and CDR2 YYREEE (reference sequence). Trimming shortened V by 0 bases and J by 2 bases, and 8 bases separated the two germline ends. The length of the CDR3 is 14 residues. The study's findings and limits: Peripheral recruitment is suggested, as some novel exhausted tumor clones were in pre-treatment blood.

As regards this clone: Its specificity is not known.

This TCR derives from a human donor with basal cell carcinoma. The chain uses TRBV5-4 and TRBJ1-1, with D possibly TRBD1 on 5 matching bases. This sample comprised PBMCs, obtained before anti-PD-1 treatment. The CDR3 DNA sequence: TGTGCCAGCAGCTTGGATGGGGCCAACACTGAAGCTTTCTTT. Translation: CASSLDGANTEAFF.